This is a list of T cell receptor beta chains from one sample in a study of glioma-infiltrating T cells after dendritic cell vaccination. TCRdb's table, derived via immunoSEQ multiplex PCR, lists solely in-frame clones and lacks some. The table lists about 99,000 clones, roughly 80% of them singletons. The sample in question was blood, obtained after dendritic cell vaccination. Source of these receptors: a human donor with glioblastoma. The CDR3 runs from the conserved cysteine through the conserved F or W. The D gene is left open where the match is weak. Rows give clone size only sometimes, using once, few, many, or a class for an expanded clone.

J: TRBJ1-6
size: .
D: .
V: TRBV7-9
DNA: TGTGCCAGCAGCTTAGCGCCAGCGACCTATAATTCACCCCTCCACTTT
CDR3: CASSLAPATYNSPLHF

J: TRBJ2-7
size: .
D: TRBD1
V: TRBV5-1
DNA: TGCGCCAGCGGAAGAACAGGGGCCCACGAGCAGTACTTC
CDR3: CASGRTGAHEQYF

J: TRBJ1-5
size: .
D: .
V: TRBV19
DNA: TGTGCCAGTAGTAAGGGGTTCGGTCAGCCCCAGCATTTT
CDR3: CASSKGFGQPQHF

J: TRBJ2-5
size: .
D: .
V: TRBV5-6
DNA: TGTGCCAGCAGCTTCGGAGCCCCGAGAGAAGAGACCCAGTACTTC
CDR3: CASSFGAPREETQYF

J: TRBJ2-5
size: .
D: TRBD2
V: TRBV5-6
DNA: TGTGCCAGCAGCTTGGCGGGGGGGGAGGAGACCCAGTACTTC
CDR3: CASSLAGGEETQYF

J: TRBJ2-7
size: few
D: .
V: TRBV4-2
DNA: TGTGCCAGCAGCCAAGAAGCGACTAGGGTGGGCTACGAGCAGTACTTC
CDR3: CASSQEATRVGYEQYF

J: TRBJ1-5
size: .
D: TRBD1
V: TRBV5-6
DNA: TGTGCCAGCAGCCAAGGACAGGGCTTCCATCAGCCCCAGCATTTT
CDR3: CASSQGQGFHQPQHF

J: TRBJ2-7
size: .
D: TRBD1
V: TRBV15
DNA: TGTGCCACCAGCAGAGACCCACAGGGGAGTGGGGACGAGCAGTACTTC
CDR3: CATSRDPQGSGDEQYF

J: TRBJ2-3
size: few
D: TRBD2
V: TRBV7-9
DNA: TGTGCCAGCAGCTTCGGACTAGCGGGGGAGACAGATACGCAGTATTTT
CDR3: CASSFGLAGETDTQYF

J: TRBJ2-1
size: .
D: .
V: TRBV5-6
DNA: TGTGCCAGCAGCCTGATACACATAAATGAGCAGTTCTTC
CDR3: CASSLIHINEQFF

J: TRBJ2-1
size: .
D: TRBD1
V: TRBV2
DNA: TGTGCCACCAAGACAGGGGCGAGGAATGAGCAGTTCTTC
CDR3: CATKTGARNEQFF

J: TRBJ1-2
size: .
D: .
V: TRBV29-1
DNA: TGCAGCGTTGAAGGTGAAGGCAGGTGGGGGGCTAACTATGGCTACACCTTC
CDR3: CSVEGEGRWGANYGYTF

J: TRBJ2-7
size: .
D: .
V: TRBV28
DNA: TGTGCCAGCAGAGCAGGGGGCGGGGGCGAGCAGTACTTC
CDR3: CASRAGGGGEQYF

J: TRBJ2-3
size: once
D: TRBD2
V: TRBV6-1
DNA: TGTGCCAGCATTCTAGCGGGGGGGTACGATACGCAGTATTTT
CDR3: CASILAGGYDTQYF

J: TRBJ1-3
size: .
D: .
V: TRBV6-1
DNA: TGTGCCAGCAGTGCAGGTACGAGAGGAAACACCATATATTTT
CDR3: CASSAGTRGNTIYF

J: TRBJ1-6
size: .
D: TRBD1
V: TRBV9
DNA: TGTGCCAGCAGCCCGGGGACAGGCAATAATTCACCCCTCCACTTT
CDR3: CASSPGTGNNSPLHF

J: TRBJ2-3
size: once
D: TRBD2
V: TRBV11-2
DNA: TGTGCCAGCAGCTTTCGGGCGGGGGGGCCCGTAGATACGCAGTATTTT
CDR3: CASSFRAGGPVDTQYF

J: TRBJ2-1
size: .
D: .
V: TRBV27
DNA: TGTGCCAGCAGTTTAGAGTCGGGGGTCAATGAGCAGTTCTTC
CDR3: CASSLESGVNEQFF

J: TRBJ1-2
size: .
D: .
V: TRBV2
DNA: TGTGCCAGCAGCGAGGGTCGGGGTGCCCAAATGTATGATGGCTACACCTTC
CDR3: CASSEGRGAQMYDGYTF

J: TRBJ2-2
size: .
D: TRBD2
V: TRBV14
DNA: TGTGCCAGCAGCCCCCTGGTAGGACTAGCGGGTAACACCGGGGAGCTGTTTTTT
CDR3: CASSPLVGLAGNTGELFF

J: TRBJ2-2
size: .
D: TRBD2
V: TRBV7-9
DNA: TGTGCCAGCAGCGGACGCCGACTAGCGACCGGGGAGCTGTTTTTT
CDR3: CASSGRRLATGELFF

J: TRBJ1-2
size: once
D: .
V: TRBV5-7
DNA: TGTGCCAGCAGCTTCCCTTGCAGTACAAAAGCTAACTATGGCTACACCTTC
CDR3: CASSFPCSTKANYGYTF

J: TRBJ2-7
size: .
D: TRBD1
V: TRBV7-6
DNA: TGTGCCAGCAGCTTACTGACAGGGCCCTACGAGCAGTACTTC
CDR3: CASSLLTGPYEQYF

J: TRBJ2-3
size: .
D: .
V: TRBV7-9
DNA: TGTGCCAGCAGTGAGGGAGACTCGCAGTATTTT
CDR3: CASSEGDSQYF

J: TRBJ1-1
size: .
D: .
V: TRBV30
DNA: TGTGCCTGGGCTACAGGGATGGGAGCTTTCTTT
CDR3: CAWATGMGAFF

J: TRBJ2-3
size: .
D: .
V: TRBV6-6
DNA: TGTGCCAGCGGAAAGGGGGAAGCGCAGTATTTT
CDR3: CASGKGEAQYF

J: TRBJ1-1
size: .
D: .
V: TRBV9
DNA: TGTGCCAGCAGCGTATCTCAGGGAAGGGGCGAAGCTTTCTTT
CDR3: CASSVSQGRGEAFF

J: TRBJ1-2
size: .
D: .
V: TRBV5-1
DNA: TGCGCCAGCAGCACCGGACAGACTAACTATGGCTACACCTTC
CDR3: CASSTGQTNYGYTF

J: TRBJ1-2
size: .
D: TRBD1
V: TRBV30
DNA: TGTGCCTGGAGTGTACGGAGCAGGGGGCCTAACTATGGCTACACCTTC
CDR3: CAWSVRSRGPNYGYTF

J: TRBJ1-1
size: .
D: .
V: TRBV7-3
DNA: TGTGCCAGCAGCCCCCTCAGGGACACTGAAGCTTTCTTT
CDR3: CASSPLRDTEAFF

J: TRBJ2-3
size: .
D: TRBD2
V: TRBV11-2
DNA: TGTGCCAGCAGCCCGCGGACTAGCGGGAGTCTCACAGATACGCAGTATTTT
CDR3: CASSPRTSGSLTDTQYF

J: TRBJ2-1
size: few
D: TRBD1
V: TRBV5-6
DNA: TGTGCCAGCAGCTGGGGACAGCCAGGATCCCGTGTGAAGCAGTTCTTC
CDR3: CASSWGQPGSRVKQFF

J: TRBJ1-2
size: .
D: TRBD1
V: TRBV30
DNA: TGTGCCTGGAGTTTTACAGGGGACTATGGCTACACCTTC
CDR3: CAWSFTGDYGYTF

J: TRBJ2-7
size: once
D: .
V: TRBV6-1
DNA: TGTGCCAGCTCCCGAGGGATCGAGCAGTACTTC
CDR3: CASSRGIEQYF

J: TRBJ1-6
size: few
D: TRBD1
V: TRBV10-3
DNA: TGTGCCATCAGGATGACAGGGAGTGAAGGGGCCCTCCACTTT
CDR3: CAIRMTGSEGALHF

J: TRBJ2-2
size: few
D: TRBD2
V: TRBV5-1
DNA: TGCGCCACTTCGACTAGCGGGAGGGTAGCCGGGGAGCTGTTTTTT
CDR3: CATSTSGRVAGELFF

J: TRBJ1-2
size: once
D: .
V: TRBV5-8
DNA: TGTGCCAGCAGCCGTGGCGGGCCTGGTGGCTACACCTTC
CDR3: CASSRGGPGGYTF

J: TRBJ1-1
size: once
D: .
V: TRBV5-1
DNA: TGCGCCAGCAGCTTGGGACAGGAGAACACTGAAGCTTTCTTT
CDR3: CASSLGQENTEAFF

J: TRBJ1-3
size: .
D: .
V: TRBV9
DNA: TGTGCCAGCAGCGTAGTCGGGGGTGCTGGAAACACCATATATTTT
CDR3: CASSVVGGAGNTIYF

J: TRBJ1-2
size: .
D: TRBD1
V: TRBV27
DNA: TGTGCCAGCAGAGCAGGGGGCGGTGGCTACACCTTC
CDR3: CASRAGGGGYTF

J: TRBJ1-4
size: .
D: .
V: TRBV15
DNA: TGTGCCACCAGCAGAGCCCCCGACGGGCCAGGGAAACTGTTTTTT
CDR3: CATSRAPDGPGKLFF

J: TRBJ2-7
size: .
D: TRBD1
V: TRBV5-1
DNA: TGCGCCAGCAGCTTGTCCTTACCAGGGGGCGGCGAGCAGTACTTC
CDR3: CASSLSLPGGGEQYF

J: TRBJ1-3
size: .
D: .
V: TRBV6-7
DNA: TGTGCCAGCAGTTACTGGCGCCAGGGGTTAAACACCATATATTTT
CDR3: CASSYWRQGLNTIYF

J: TRBJ2-5
size: .
D: TRBD1
V: TRBV30
DNA: TGTGCCTGGAGCACAGGGGTCCAAGAGACCCAGTACTTC
CDR3: CAWSTGVQETQYF

J: TRBJ1-2
size: .
D: TRBD1
V: TRBV28
DNA: TGTGCCAGCATTTCCGACAGGGACTATGGCTACACCTTC
CDR3: CASISDRDYGYTF

J: TRBJ1-1
size: .
D: .
V: TRBV5-1
DNA: TGCGCCAGCTCCTTAGGGGGGAACACTGAAGCTTTCTTT
CDR3: CASSLGGNTEAFF

J: TRBJ1-4
size: .
D: .
V: TRBV28
DNA: TGTGCCAGCAGTTTAATTCTCAGGGGCGAAAAACTGTTTTTT
CDR3: CASSLILRGEKLFF

J: TRBJ2-1
size: .
D: .
V: TRBV2
DNA: TGTGCCAGCAGGGCAGACTATTCTGGCGAGCAGTTCTTC
CDR3: CASRADYSGEQFF

J: TRBJ1-4
size: once
D: .
V: TRBV30
DNA: TGTGCCTGGAGCACGGGGGGTTTATCTGAAAAACTGTTTTTT
CDR3: CAWSTGGLSEKLFF

J: TRBJ2-5
size: .
D: .
V: TRBV6-6
DNA: TGTGCCAGCAGTCAGACTAGAGGGAGGGAGACCCAGTACTTC
CDR3: CASSQTRGRETQYF

J: TRBJ2-1
size: .
D: TRBD1
V: TRBV2
DNA: TGTGCCAGCAGTTTTCAGGGGGTTGAGCAGTTCTTC
CDR3: CASSFQGVEQFF

J: TRBJ2-1
size: .
D: TRBD2
V: TRBV6-5
DNA: TGTGCCAGCAGCTCCGGGACGGGGGGGAATGAGCAGTTCTTC
CDR3: CASSSGTGGNEQFF

J: TRBJ1-1
size: .
D: .
V: TRBV13
DNA: TGTGCCAGCAGCCCCCGACAGGTTATGAACACTGAAGCTTTCTTT
CDR3: CASSPRQVMNTEAFF

J: TRBJ2-7
size: .
D: TRBD2
V: TRBV11-3
DNA: TGTGCCAGCAGCCCCAAGCATACTAGCGTGTACGAGCAGTACTTC
CDR3: CASSPKHTSVYEQYF

J: TRBJ2-1
size: .
D: .
V: TRBV5-1
DNA: TGCGCCAGCAGCTTGGCGTGGGGGCCCCCGGGGAATGAGCAGTTCTTC
CDR3: CASSLAWGPPGNEQFF

J: TRBJ1-1
size: once
D: .
V: TRBV6-1
DNA: TGTGCCAGCAGGTCTACAGGGAGGAACACTGAAGCTTTCTTT
CDR3: CASRSTGRNTEAFF

J: TRBJ1-1
size: .
D: .
V: TRBV5-6
DNA: TGTGCCAGCAGCCTAACAGGAGACACTGAAGCTTTCTTT
CDR3: CASSLTGDTEAFF